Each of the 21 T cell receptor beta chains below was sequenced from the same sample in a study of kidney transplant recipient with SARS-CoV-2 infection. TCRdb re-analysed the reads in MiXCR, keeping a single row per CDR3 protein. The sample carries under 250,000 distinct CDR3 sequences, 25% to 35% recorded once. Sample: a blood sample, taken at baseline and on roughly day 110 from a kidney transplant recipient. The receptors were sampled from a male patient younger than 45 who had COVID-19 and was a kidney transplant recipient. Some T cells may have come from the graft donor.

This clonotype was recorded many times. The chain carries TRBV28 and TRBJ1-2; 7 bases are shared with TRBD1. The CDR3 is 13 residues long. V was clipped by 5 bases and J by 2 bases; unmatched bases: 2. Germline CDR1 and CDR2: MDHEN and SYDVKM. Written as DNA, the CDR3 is TGTGCCAGCAGTAAAGGGGGCAACTATGGCTACACCTTC. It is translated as CASSKGGNYGYTF.

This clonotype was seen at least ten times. The CDR3 protein is CASSWGISHGKTYGYTF. The CDR3 DNA sequence: TGTGCCAGCAGTTGGGGGATCTCACACGGAAAGACCTATGGCTACACCTTC. V is TRBV6-4 and J is TRBJ1-2; TRBD1 might be the D (5 bases). The germline V gene has CDR1 MRHNA and CDR2 SNTAGT. This CDR3 spans 17 amino acids. V was shortened by 5 bases and J by 4 bases, with 23 bases between the two germline ends.

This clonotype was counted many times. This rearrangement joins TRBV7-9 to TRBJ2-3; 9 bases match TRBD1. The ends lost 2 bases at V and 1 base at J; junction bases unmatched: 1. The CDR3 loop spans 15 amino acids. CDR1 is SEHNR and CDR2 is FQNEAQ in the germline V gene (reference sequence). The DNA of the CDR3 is TGTGCCAGCAGCTTAACAGGGGGCCGCACAGATACGCAGTATTTT. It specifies CASSLTGGRTDTQYF. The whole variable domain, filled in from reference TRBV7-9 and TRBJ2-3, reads DTGVSQNPRHKITKRGQNVTFRCDPISEHNRLYWYRQTLGQGPEFLTYFQNEAQLEKSRLLSDRFSAERPKGSFSTLEIQRTEQGDSAMYLCASSLTGGRTDTQYFGPGTRLTVL.

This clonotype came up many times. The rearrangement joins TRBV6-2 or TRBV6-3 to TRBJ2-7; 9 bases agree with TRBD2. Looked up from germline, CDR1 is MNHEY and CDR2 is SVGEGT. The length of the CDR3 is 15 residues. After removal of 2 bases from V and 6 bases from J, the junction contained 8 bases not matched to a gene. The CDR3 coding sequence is TGTGCCAGCAGTTACCTCGCGGGAGGGCTTTCCGAGCAGTACTTC. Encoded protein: CASSYLAGGLSEQYF.

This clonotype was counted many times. CDR3 nucleotides: TGTGCCACCAGCAGAGATCCGGGTGTGAGGAATGAAAAACTGTTTTTT. Protein product: CATSRDPGVRNEKLFF. V gene TRBV15 combines with J gene TRBJ1-4, with unresolved D. The CDR3 is 16 residues long. Deletions cut 0 bases from V and 5 bases from J, with 13 bases between. Germline CDR1 reads LNHNV; CDR2 reads YYDKDF (reference sequence).

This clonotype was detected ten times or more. CDR3 loop: CATSFRGGMDLHF. The CDR3 nucleotides are TGTGCCACCAGCTTTAGGGGGGGCATGGACCTCCACTTT. The rearrangement uses TRBV15 and TRBJ1-6; a possible D gene is TRBD1 (6 bases). Germline V lookup: CDR1 LNHNV, CDR2 YYDKDF (reference sequence). V lost 5 bases to trimming and J lost 15 bases, with 17 bases between them. The CDR3 runs to 13 residues.

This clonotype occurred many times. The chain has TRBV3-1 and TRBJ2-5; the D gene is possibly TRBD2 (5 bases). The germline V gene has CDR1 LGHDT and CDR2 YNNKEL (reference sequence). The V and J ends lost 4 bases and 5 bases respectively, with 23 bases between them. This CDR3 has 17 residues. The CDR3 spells CASSPRVPISFSETQYF. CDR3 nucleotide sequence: TGTGCCAGCAGCCCGAGGGTTCCCATTTCTTTCTCTGAGACCCAGTACTTC.

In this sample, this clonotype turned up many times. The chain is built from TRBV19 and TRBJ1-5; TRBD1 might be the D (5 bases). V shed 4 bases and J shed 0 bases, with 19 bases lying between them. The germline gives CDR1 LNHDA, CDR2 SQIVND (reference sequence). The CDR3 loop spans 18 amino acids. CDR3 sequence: CASSTLGTLNLSNQPQHF. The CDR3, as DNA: TGTGCCAGTAGTACCCTTGGGACCCTGAACCTTAGCAATCAGCCCCAGCATTTT.

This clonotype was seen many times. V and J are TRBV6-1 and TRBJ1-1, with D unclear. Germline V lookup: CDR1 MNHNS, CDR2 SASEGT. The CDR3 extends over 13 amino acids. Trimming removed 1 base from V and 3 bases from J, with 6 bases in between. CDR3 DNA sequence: TGTGCCAGCAGTGAAGACAGTTACACTGAAGCTTTCTTT. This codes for CASSEDSYTEAFF.

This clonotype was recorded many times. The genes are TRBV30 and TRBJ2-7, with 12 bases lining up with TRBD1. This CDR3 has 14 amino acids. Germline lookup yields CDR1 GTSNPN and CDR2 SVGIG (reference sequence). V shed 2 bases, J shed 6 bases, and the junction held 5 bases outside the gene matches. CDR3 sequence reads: CAWSIGTGGSEQYF. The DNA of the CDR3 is TGTGCCTGGAGTATAGGGACAGGGGGCTCCGAGCAGTACTTC.

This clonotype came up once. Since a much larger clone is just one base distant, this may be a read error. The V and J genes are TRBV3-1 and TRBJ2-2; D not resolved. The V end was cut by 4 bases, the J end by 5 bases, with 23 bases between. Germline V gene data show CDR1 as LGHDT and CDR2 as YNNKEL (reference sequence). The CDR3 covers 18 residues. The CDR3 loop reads CASSRWSPIPGLTGELFF. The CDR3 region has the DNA TGTGCCAGCAGCCGGTGGTCTCCCATTCCAGGCTTGACCGGGGAGCTGTTTTTT.

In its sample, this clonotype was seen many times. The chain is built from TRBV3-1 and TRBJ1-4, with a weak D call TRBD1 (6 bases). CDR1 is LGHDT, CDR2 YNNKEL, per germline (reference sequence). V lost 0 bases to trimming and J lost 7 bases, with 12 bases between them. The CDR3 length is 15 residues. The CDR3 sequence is CASSQDRTVGEKLFF. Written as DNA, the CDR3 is TGTGCCAGCAGCCAAGATCGGACAGTGGGTGAAAAACTGTTTTTT.

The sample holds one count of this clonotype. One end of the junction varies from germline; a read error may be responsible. The CDR3 DNA follows: TGTGCCAGCAGTTACGAGGTAGAGCTGGGAAAGACCTATAGCTACACCTTC. Residues: CASSYEVELGKTYSYTF. The chain uses TRBV25-1 and TRBJ1-2; no reliable D call. The V gene's germline CDR1 is MGHDK and CDR2 SYGVNS. The CDR3 consists of 17 residues.

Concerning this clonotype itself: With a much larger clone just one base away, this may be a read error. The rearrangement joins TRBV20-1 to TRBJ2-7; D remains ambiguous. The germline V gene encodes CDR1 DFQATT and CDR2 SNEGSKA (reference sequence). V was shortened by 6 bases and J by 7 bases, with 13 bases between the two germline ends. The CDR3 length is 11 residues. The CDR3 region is CSALPSGEQYF. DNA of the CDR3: TGCAGTGCCCTCCCTAGTGGGGAGCAGTACTTC.

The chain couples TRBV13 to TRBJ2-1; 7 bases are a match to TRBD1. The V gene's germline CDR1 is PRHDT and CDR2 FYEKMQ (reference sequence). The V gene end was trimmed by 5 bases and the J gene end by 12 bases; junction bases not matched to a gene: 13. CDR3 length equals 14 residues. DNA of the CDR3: TGTGCCAGCAGCCAGTGGACAGGTTTCGATGGGCAGTTCTTC. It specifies CASSQWTGFDGQFF.

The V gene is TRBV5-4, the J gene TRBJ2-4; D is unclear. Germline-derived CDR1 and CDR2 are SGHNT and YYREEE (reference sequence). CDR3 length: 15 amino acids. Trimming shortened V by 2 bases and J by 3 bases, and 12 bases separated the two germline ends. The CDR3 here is CASSFDLRGKNIQYF. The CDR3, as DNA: TGTGCCAGCAGCTTCGACTTGAGAGGCAAAAACATTCAGTACTTC.

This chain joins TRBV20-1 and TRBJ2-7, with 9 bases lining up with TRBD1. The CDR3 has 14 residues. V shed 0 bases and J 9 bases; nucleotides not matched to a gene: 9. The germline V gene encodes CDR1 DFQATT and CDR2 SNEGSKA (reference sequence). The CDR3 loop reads CSARDLGQGHGQYF. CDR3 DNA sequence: TGCAGTGCTAGAGATCTAGGACAGGGGCACGGGCAGTACTTC.

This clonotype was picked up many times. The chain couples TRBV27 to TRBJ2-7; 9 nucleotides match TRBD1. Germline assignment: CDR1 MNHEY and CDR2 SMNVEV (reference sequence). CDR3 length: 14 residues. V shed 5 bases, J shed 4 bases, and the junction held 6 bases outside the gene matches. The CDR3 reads CASSPGTGLYEQYF. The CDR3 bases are TGTGCCAGCAGTCCCGGGACAGGGCTTTACGAGCAGTACTTC.

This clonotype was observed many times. The CDR3 DNA reads TGTGGCAGTATAAGCTATGATAGCCGAAAGACCTATGGCTACACCTTC. This encodes CGSISYDSRKTYGYTF. V usage is TRBV8-2 and J usage is TRBJ1-2. TRBV8-2 is tagged as a pseudogene. This CDR3 spans 16 amino acids.

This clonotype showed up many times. The CDR3 here is CGNRSRITQSRANVLTF. The CDR3 bases are TGTGGCAACCGTAGCAGGATAACACAAAGTCGGGCCAACGTCCTGACTTTC. This sequence joins TRBV8-2 and TRBJ2-6. TRBV8-2 constitutes a pseudogene. CDR3 length: 17 amino acids.

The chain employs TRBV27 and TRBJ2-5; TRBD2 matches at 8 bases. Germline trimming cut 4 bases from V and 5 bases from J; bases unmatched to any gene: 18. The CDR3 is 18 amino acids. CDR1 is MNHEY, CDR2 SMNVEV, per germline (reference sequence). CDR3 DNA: TGTGCCAGCAGTTCCCTCCGTCGAGGACTAGCCAGGGAGGAGACCCAGTACTTC. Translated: CASSSLRRGLAREETQYF.